These 27 T cell receptor beta chains came from one sample sequenced in a study of blood T cell repertoires in COVID-19. Only in-frame clones appear in the TCRdb table, and some are missing; sequencing was by immunoSEQ multiplex PCR. The table lists a few hundred thousand clones, approximately 92% of them singletons, with 4% to 5% in the top ten. The sample was peripheral blood. The receptors were gathered from a woman between 40 and 55 years old who had recovered from COVID-19.

This clone was picked up many times. V is TRBV11-3 and J is TRBJ2-1, with 7 bases aligning to TRBD1. Germline V gives CDR1 SGHNT, CDR2 YENEEA. The CDR3 covers 16 residues. Unmatched junction bases numbered 10, after V lost 5 bases and J lost 3 bases. The CDR3 region has the DNA TGTGCCAGCAGCCGATCCGGGACAGCACTCTACAATGAGCAGTTCTTC. It specifies CASSRSGTALYNEQFF. The full variable domain, with the rest looked up from reference TRBV11-3 and TRBJ2-1, is EAGVVQSPRYKIIEKKQPVAFWCNPISGHNTLYWYLQNLGQGPELLIRYENEEAVDDSQLPKDRFSAERLKGVDSTLKIQPAELGDSAVYLCASSRSGTALYNEQFFGPGTRLTVL.

This clone was seen more than once but under ten times. The genes are TRBV9 and TRBJ1-1, with a possible D match to TRBD1 (5 bases). The germline gives CDR1 SGDLS, CDR2 YYNGEE. The ends were cut back, 0 bases at V and 3 bases at J, with 9 bases in the middle. CDR3 length: 14 amino acids. DNA of the CDR3: TGTGCCAGCAGCGTAGAGGGGTCGGACACTGAAGCTTTCTTT. It encodes CASSVEGSDTEAFF.

The V gene is TRBV11-2, the J gene TRBJ2-5, with 8 nucleotides matching TRBD2. Germline V gene lookup returns CDR1 SGHAT and CDR2 FQNNGV. Germline trimming cut 1 base from V and 2 bases from J; bases unmatched to any gene: 6. CDR3 length equals 16 residues. The CDR3 reads CASSLGAGGRQETQYF. As DNA, the CDR3 is TGTGCCAGCAGCTTAGGGGCGGGAGGTCGACAAGAGACCCAGTACTTC.

The chain employs TRBV4-1 and TRBJ2-5; D ambiguous. Trimming removed 1 base from V and 0 bases from J, with 6 bases in between. CDR1 is MGHRA, CDR2 YSYEKL, per germline. The CDR3 covers 14 residues. The CDR3 DNA reads TGCGCCAGCAGCCAAGCCAATTACCAAGAGACCCAGTACTTC. It encodes CASSQANYQETQYF.

The chain couples TRBV11-3 to TRBJ2-3; TRBD1 aligns across 8 bases. V gave up 5 bases and J gave up 2 bases; unmatched junction bases: 12. CDR1 and CDR2 from the germline V gene are SGHNT and YENEEA. The CDR3 consists of 17 residues. The CDR3 spells CASSRGDRSTNTDTQYF. In DNA, the CDR3 is TGTGCCAGCAGCCGTGGGGACAGGTCGACGAACACAGATACGCAGTATTTT.

V gene TRBV9 combines with J gene TRBJ2-7; perhaps TRBD2 as D (5 bases). The CDR3 consists of 15 residues. V lost 4 bases and J lost 0, with 14 bases in between. Germline V gene data show CDR1 as SGDLS and CDR2 as YYNGEE. The CDR3 nucleotides read TGTGCCAGCAGCCCGGACTCTTTACACTCCTACGAGCAGTACTTC. This codes for CASSPDSLHSYEQYF.

In its sample, this clone was seen once. The J gene is TRBJ1-4, the V gene TRBV5-1; tentatively, D is TRBD1 (5 bases). V was pared by 2 bases and J by 7 bases, with 12 bases between. The germline CDR1 and CDR2 sequences are SGHRS and YFSETQ. The CDR3 consists of 14 residues. CDR3: CASSFQGWGEKLFF. The CDR3, as DNA: TGCGCCAGCAGCTTTCAGGGCTGGGGTGAAAAACTGTTTTTT. Combining the CDR3 with reference TRBV5-1 and TRBJ1-4 gives the whole variable domain KAGVTQTPRYLIKTRGQQVTLSCSPISGHRSVSWYQQTPGQGLQFLFEYFSETQRNKGNFPGRFSGRQFSNSRSEMNVSTLELGDSALYLCASSFQGWGEKLFFGSGTQLSVL.

The chain has TRBV25-1 and TRBJ2-2, with D maybe TRBD1 (6 bases). There are 13 residues in the CDR3. Germline lookup yields CDR1 MGHDK and CDR2 SYGVNS. Between the trimmed V and J ends, which lost 7 bases and 5 bases, there was a span of 11 bases. The CDR3 spells CASMGRGTGELFF. Written as DNA, the CDR3 is TGTGCCAGCATGGGCAGGGGAACCGGGGAGCTGTTTTTT.

This clone appeared a few times. In DNA form, the CDR3 reads TGTGCCAGCAGCCGAACCTCAGTGCGGGGGGGCAGGAATGAGCAGTTCTTC. Its protein is CASSRTSVRGGRNEQFF. The rearrangement links TRBV6-6 to TRBJ2-1; 9 bases agree with TRBD2. The trim removed 6 bases at V and 7 bases at J, leaving 16 bases unmatched. The length of the CDR3 is 17 residues. The V gene's germline CDR1 is MNHNY and CDR2 SVGAGI (reference sequence).

This clone was detected only once. This chain links TRBV5-1 with TRBJ2-2; 13 nucleotides align to TRBD2. The J segment lost 4 bases and the V segment lost 4 bases, leaving 7 bases of the junction unmatched. Germline V gives CDR1 SGHRS, CDR2 YFSETQ. This CDR3 is 17 amino acids long. CDR3 amino acids: CASSLGWTSGSTGELFF. The CDR3 nucleotides are TGCGCCAGCAGCCTTGGGTGGACTAGCGGGAGCACCGGGGAGCTGTTTTTT.

The chain has TRBV7-2 and TRBJ2-1; 8 positions agree with TRBD2. The V gene end was trimmed by 5 bases and the J gene end by 5 bases; junction bases not matched to a gene: 14. The length of the CDR3 is 17 residues. CDR1 and CDR2 from the germline V gene are SGHTA and FQGNSA. The CDR3: CASSPQPGTRTHNEQFF. CDR3 coding DNA: TGTGCCAGCAGCCCCCAACCAGGGACTAGGACCCACAATGAGCAGTTCTTC.

This chain links TRBV10-2 with TRBJ2-7, with TRBD2 matching over 13 bases. J was trimmed by 9 bases and V by 11 bases; bases with no gene match: 10. Germline-derived CDR1 and CDR2 are WSHSY and SAAADI. The CDR3 contains 13 residues. DNA of the CDR3: TGCGCCTCCACTAGCGGGGGGGGCCCAGGGCAGTACGTC. This codes for CASTSGGGPGQYV.

The rearrangement uses TRBV6-5 and TRBJ1-1; unclear D gene. V shed 0 bases and J shed 3 bases, with 5 bases lying between them. CDR3 length equals 13 residues. Germline V gene data show CDR1 as MNHEY and CDR2 as SVGAGI. This CDR3 is CASSYSGYTEAFF. The CDR3 coding sequence is TGTGCCAGCAGTTACTCCGGGTACACTGAAGCTTTCTTT.

In this sample, this clone turned up once. V is TRBV10-2 and J is TRBJ2-7; the D is unclear. Germline-derived CDR1 and CDR2 are WSHSY and SAAADI. This CDR3 region has 12 residues. V was clipped by 10 bases and J by 11 bases, with 21 bases between them. The CDR3: CATASSASPEYV. CDR3 sequence (DNA): TGCGCCACCGCAAGCTCTGCTTCCCCGGAGTACGTC.

The CDR3 protein is CASSPMTGAQKLFF. The CDR3 DNA sequence: TGTGCCAGTAGTCCGATGACAGGAGCCCAAAAACTGTTTTTT. The V call is TRBV19, the J call TRBJ1-4; D is perhaps TRBD1 (6 bases). The V end lost 5 bases, the J end lost 9 bases, and 16 bases lay between the germline ends. This CDR3 is 14 amino acids long. Looked up from germline, CDR1 is LNHDA and CDR2 is SQIVND (reference sequence). Using reference TRBV19 and TRBJ1-4 for the parts outside the CDR3, the full variable domain is DGGITQSPKYLFRKEGQNVTLSCEQNLNHDAMYWYRQDPGQGLRLIYYSQIVNDFQKGDIAEGYSVSREKKESFPLTVTSAQKNPTAFYLCASSPMTGAQKLFFGSGTQLSVL.

The chain uses TRBV25-1 and TRBJ2-7, with D possibly matching TRBD2 (6 bases). Germline loops: CDR1 MGHDK, CDR2 SYGVNS. V was clipped by 1 base and J by 0 bases, with 10 bases between them. The CDR3 length is 15 residues. This chain's CDR3 is CASSEWRGNSYEQYF. In nucleotides, the CDR3 is TGTGCCAGCAGTGAATGGCGGGGAAACTCCTACGAGCAGTACTTC.

This sequence joins TRBV30 and TRBJ2-7, with TRBD1 identical over 8 bases. J gave up 9 bases and V 3 bases, and 4 bases lay outside the gene matches. The CDR3 runs 11 residues. Germline V CDR1 and CDR2: GTSNPN, SVGIG (reference sequence). CDR3 in DNA: TGTGCCTGGAGAACAGGGGGTGCGCAGTACTTC. Protein sequence: CAWRTGGAQYF.

The V call is TRBV19, the J call TRBJ2-3; tentatively, D is TRBD1 (6 bases). The germline V gene has CDR1 LNHDA and CDR2 SQIVND (reference sequence). V lost 4 bases and J 0 bases, leaving 14 bases between the germline ends. The CDR3 covers 16 residues. The CDR3 is CASSTQGGSSTDTQYF. The CDR3 coding sequence is TGTGCCAGTAGTACCCAAGGGGGATCGAGCACAGATACGCAGTATTTT.

The rearrangement uses TRBV11-3 and TRBJ2-2, with 13 positions matching TRBD2. The CDR3 length is 19 residues. Trimming took 5 bases from V and 4 from J; bases not matched to a gene: 13. Germline V gives CDR1 SGHNT, CDR2 YENEEA. The CDR3 reads CASSTTGLAGAPGTGELFF. The CDR3, as DNA: TGTGCCAGCAGCACAACTGGACTAGCGGGGGCCCCGGGCACCGGGGAGCTGTTTTTT.

The chain couples TRBV5-1 to TRBJ2-7; 9 positions match TRBD1. The CDR3 is 16 residues long. The V and J ends lost 4 bases and 5 bases, in that order; junction bases with no gene match: 13. Germline V lookup: CDR1 SGHRS, CDR2 YFSETQ. The CDR3, as DNA: TGCGCCAGCAGCGGGGGGAGGACAGGGGAAACCCACGAGCAGTACTTC. Encoded protein: CASSGGRTGETHEQYF.

Worth noting for this clone: The sample contains more than one DNA sequence encoding this CDR3. This chain joins TRBV6-5 and TRBJ1-2; D possibly corresponds to TRBD1 (6 bases). The germline gives CDR1 MNHEY, CDR2 SVGAGI. Trimming removed 6 bases at V and 2 bases at J, with 10 bases between. The CDR3 spans 13 residues. DNA for the CDR3: TGTGCCAGCAGCTACGGACAGAACTATGGCTACACCTTC. It yields the protein CASSYGQNYGYTF.

The chain employs TRBV30 and TRBJ2-5; TRBD1 is a possible D gene (5 bases). The CDR3 length is 13 residues. V gave up 6 bases and J gave up 5 bases, with 16 bases separating them. The germline V gene encodes CDR1 GTSNPN and CDR2 SVGIG (reference sequence). The CDR3 bases are TGTGCCTGCGCCCTAGGGCCAGGGGAGACCCAGTACTTC. Amino acid sequence: CACALGPGETQYF.

This clone was observed many times. This chain links TRBV6-1 with TRBJ2-1, with a possible D match to TRBD2 (6 bases). From germline, CDR1 is MNHNS and CDR2 SASEGT. The CDR3 runs 14 residues. V was pared by 3 bases and J by 8 bases, with 14 bases between. The CDR3, as DNA: TGTGCCAGCAGTGATGGTGGGAGGTCGCATGAGCAGTTCTTC. The encoded protein is CASSDGGRSHEQFF.

V is TRBV7-9 and J is TRBJ2-2; D not certain. Trimming removed 1 base at V and 6 bases at J, with 12 bases between. CDR3 size: 15 residues. Germline CDR1 is SEHNR and CDR2 is FQNEAQ (reference sequence). Here the CDR3 DNA reads TGTGCCAGCAGCTTAGAGTCAGCGCGCGCCGGGGAGCTGTTTTTT. Translated, it gives CASSLESARAGELFF.

The V and J genes are TRBV5-1 and TRBJ1-5, with D possibly matching TRBD1 (6 bases). From germline, CDR1 is SGHRS and CDR2 YFSETQ. The CDR3 spans 14 residues. With 2 bases removed from V and 7 bases from J, the gap between germline ends came to 13 bases. This CDR3 reads CASSLQGTGQPQHF. CDR3 nucleotide sequence: TGCGCCAGCAGCTTACAGGGAACTGGGCAGCCCCAGCATTTT. The complete variable domain, with remaining parts taken from reference TRBV5-1 and TRBJ1-5, reads KAGVTQTPRYLIKTRGQQVTLSCSPISGHRSVSWYQQTPGQGLQFLFEYFSETQRNKGNFPGRFSGRQFSNSRSEMNVSTLELGDSALYLCASSLQGTGQPQHFGDGTRLSIL.

The J gene is TRBJ2-1, the V gene TRBV21-1; TRBD2, as called in the table, went unchecked against the DNA. TRBV21-1 is recorded as a pseudogene. This CDR3 comprises 20 residues. Written as DNA, the CDR3 is TGTGCCAGCAGCAAAGCGCTCGAGACAGGGGGACTAGCGGGGTACAATGAGCAGTTCTTC. Amino acid sequence: CASSKALETGGLAGYNEQFF.

The chain links TRBV28 to TRBJ1-5, with a possible D match to TRBD1 (5 bases). Trimming stripped 4 bases from V and 3 bases from J, with 7 bases between. Per germline, CDR1 MDHEN and CDR2 SYDVKM. CDR3 length: 13 residues. The CDR3 region has the DNA TGTGCCAGCAGTTGGGGACTCAATCAGCCCCAGCATTTT. Translating gives CASSWGLNQPQHF.